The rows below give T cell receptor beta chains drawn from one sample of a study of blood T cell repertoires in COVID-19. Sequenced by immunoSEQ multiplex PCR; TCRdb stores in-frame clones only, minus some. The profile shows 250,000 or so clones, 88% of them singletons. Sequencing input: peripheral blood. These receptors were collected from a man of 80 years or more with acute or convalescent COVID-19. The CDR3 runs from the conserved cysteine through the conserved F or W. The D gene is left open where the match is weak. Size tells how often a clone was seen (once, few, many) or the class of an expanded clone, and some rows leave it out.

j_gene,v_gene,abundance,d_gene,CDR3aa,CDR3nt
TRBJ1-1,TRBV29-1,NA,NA,CSAEQGGNTEAFF,TGCAGCGCTGAACAGGGCGGGAACACTGAAGCTTTCTTT
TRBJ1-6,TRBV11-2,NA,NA,CASSRTKRVNSPLHF,TGTGCCAGCAGCCGAACCAAGAGGGTTAATTCACCCCTCCACTTT
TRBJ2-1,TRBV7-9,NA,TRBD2,CASSLSGGIDEQFF,TGTGCCAGCAGCTTAAGCGGGGGTATAGATGAGCAGTTCTTC
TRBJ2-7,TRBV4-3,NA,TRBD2,CASSQVLAGAYEQYF,TGCGCCAGCAGCCAAGTACTAGCGGGCGCCTACGAGCAGTACTTC
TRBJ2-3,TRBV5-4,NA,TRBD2,CASSQRLAASTDTQYF,TGTGCCAGCAGCCAAAGACTAGCGGCTAGCACAGATACGCAGTATTTT
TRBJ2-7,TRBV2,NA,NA,CASSVDSLSYEQYF,TGTGCCAGCAGTGTGGACAGTCTCTCCTACGAGCAGTACTTC
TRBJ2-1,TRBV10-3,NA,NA,CAISVLGSSYNEQFF,TGTGCCATCAGTGTTTTGGGGAGCTCCTACAATGAGCAGTTCTTC
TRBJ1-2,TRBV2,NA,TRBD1,CASSSGQVYGYTF,TGTGCCAGCAGTTCGGGACAGGTTTATGGCTACACCTTC
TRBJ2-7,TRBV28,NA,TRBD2,CASRLAGPSEEQYF,TGTGCCAGCAGGTTAGCGGGACCGTCGGAAGAGCAGTACTTC
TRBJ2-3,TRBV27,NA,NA,CASSLLWPTDTQYF,TGTGCCAGCAGTTTGTTGTGGCCCACAGATACGCAGTATTTT
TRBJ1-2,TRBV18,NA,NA,CASSPSATDYGYTF,TGTGCCAGCTCCCCCTCAGCGACAGACTATGGCTACACCTTC
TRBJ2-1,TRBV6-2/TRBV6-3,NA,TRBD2,CASSLSGGQYNEQFF,TGTGCCAGCAGTCTTAGCGGGGGCCAATACAATGAGCAGTTCTTC
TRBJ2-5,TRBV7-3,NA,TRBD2,CASSASGVETQYF,TGTGCCAGCAGCGCTAGCGGGGTAGAGACCCAGTACTTC
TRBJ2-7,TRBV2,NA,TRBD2,CASAASGGGYEQYF,TGTGCCAGCGCAGCTAGCGGGGGTGGATACGAGCAGTACTTC
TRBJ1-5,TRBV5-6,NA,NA,CASSSRQGNQPQHF,TGTGCCAGCAGCTCGAGACAGGGCAATCAGCCCCAGCATTTT
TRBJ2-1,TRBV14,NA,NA,CASSQDAWGVGRSYNEQFF,TGTGCCAGCAGCCAAGATGCCTGGGGGGTTGGGCGTTCCTACAATGAGCAGTTCTTC
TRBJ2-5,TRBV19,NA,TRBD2,CASSMGTSGRTFTSKETQYF,TGTGCCAGTAGTATGGGGACTAGCGGGAGAACCTTCACGTCAAAAGAGACCCAGTACTTC
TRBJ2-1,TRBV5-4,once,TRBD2,CASSLSLAGDNEQFF,TGTGCCAGCAGCTTATCGCTAGCGGGAGACAATGAGCAGTTCTTC
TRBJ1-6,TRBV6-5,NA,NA,CASSYFKGVNSPLHF,TGTGCCAGCAGTTACTTCAAGGGAGTCAATTCACCCCTCCACTTT
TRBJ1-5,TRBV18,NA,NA,CASSPGRGVTSNQPQHF,TGTGCCAGCTCACCGGGTCGGGGGGTAACGAGCAATCAGCCCCAGCATTTT
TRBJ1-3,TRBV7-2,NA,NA,CASSLARGGNTIYF,TGTGCCAGCAGCTTAGCCCGGGGAGGAAACACCATATATTTT
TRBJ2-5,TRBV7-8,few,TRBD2,CASSFGTSGGETQYF,TGTGCCAGCAGCTTTGGGACTAGCGGGGGTGAGACCCAGTACTTC
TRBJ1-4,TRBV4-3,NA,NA,CASSQDRASSPTSNEKLFF,TGCGCCAGCAGCCAAGATCGAGCCTCCTCCCCAACCTCTAATGAAAAACTGTTTTTT
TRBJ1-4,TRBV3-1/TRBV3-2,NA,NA,CASSPLKRTNEKLFF,TGTGCCAGCAGCCCCTTAAAGCGAACTAATGAAAAACTGTTTTTT
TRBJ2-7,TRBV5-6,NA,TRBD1,CASRMGQAYEQYF,TGTGCCAGCAGAATGGGACAGGCGTACGAGCAGTACTTC
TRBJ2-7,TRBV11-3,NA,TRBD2,CASSPGLATYEQYF,TGTGCCAGCAGCCCCGGACTAGCGACCTACGAGCAGTACTTC
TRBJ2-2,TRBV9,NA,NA,CASSVAGPAGELFF,TGTGCCAGCAGCGTGGCAGGGCCCGCCGGGGAGCTGTTTTTT
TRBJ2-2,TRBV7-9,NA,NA,CASSPFGAANTGELFF,TGTGCCAGCAGCCCTTTTGGGGCGGCGAACACCGGGGAGCTGTTTTTT
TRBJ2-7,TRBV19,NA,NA,CASSRGGSPTSYEQYF,TGTGCCAGTAGTAGGGGAGGCTCTCCCACTTCCTACGAGCAGTACTTC
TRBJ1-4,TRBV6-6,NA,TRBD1,CASRLQGRSEKLFF,TGTGCCAGCAGGCTACAGGGGAGGAGTGAAAAACTGTTTTTT
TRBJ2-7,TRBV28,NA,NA,CASTPGVPPYEQYF,TGTGCCAGCACCCCGGGAGTTCCTCCCTACGAGCAGTACTTC
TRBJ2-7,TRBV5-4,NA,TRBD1,CASSVRDRGRLYEQYF,TGTGCCAGCAGCGTCCGGGACAGGGGGCGTTTATACGAGCAGTACTTC
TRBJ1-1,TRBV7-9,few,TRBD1,CASSLPGQGATAFF,TGTGCCAGCAGCTTGCCGGGACAGGGGGCGACCGCTTTCTTT
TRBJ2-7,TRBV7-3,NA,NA,CASSLSPVVTYEQYF,TGTGCCAGCAGCTTAAGCCCAGTGGTAACCTACGAGCAGTACTTC
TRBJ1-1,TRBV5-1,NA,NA,CASSSVAGRTEAFF,TGCGCCAGCAGCTCCGTGGCAGGGAGGACTGAAGCTTTCTTT
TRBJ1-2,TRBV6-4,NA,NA,CASSDIGGAGGYTF,TGTGCCAGCAGTGACATCGGGGGGGCAGGAGGCTACACCTTC
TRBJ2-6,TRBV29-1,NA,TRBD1,CSVGGQGAISGANVLTF,TGCAGCGTCGGCGGACAGGGTGCGATATCTGGGGCCAACGTCCTGACTTTC
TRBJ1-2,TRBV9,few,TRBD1,CASSVADIGQGNGYTF,TGTGCCAGCAGCGTAGCTGATATCGGACAGGGCAATGGCTACACCTTC
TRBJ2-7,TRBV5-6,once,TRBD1,CASSSRTGGYYEQYF,TGTGCCAGCAGCTCCAGGACAGGGGGTTATTACGAGCAGTACTTC
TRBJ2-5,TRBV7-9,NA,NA,CASSRATGEETQYF,TGTGCCAGCAGCCGAGCTACAGGAGAAGAGACCCAGTACTTC
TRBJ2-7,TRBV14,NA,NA,CASSQVVSSYEQYF,TGTGCCAGCAGCCAAGTTGTCTCCTCCTACGAGCAGTACTTC
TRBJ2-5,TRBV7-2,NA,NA,CASSLTGLGQETQYF,TGTGCCAGCAGTTTAACGGGACTGGGACAAGAGACCCAGTACTTC
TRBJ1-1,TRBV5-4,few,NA,CASSLDSLLNTEAFF,TGTGCCAGCAGCTTGGACAGCCTCCTGAACACTGAAGCTTTCTTT
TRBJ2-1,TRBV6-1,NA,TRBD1,CASSEGSGTGSNEQFF,TGTGCCAGCAGTGAAGGTAGTGGGACAGGGAGCAATGAGCAGTTCTTC
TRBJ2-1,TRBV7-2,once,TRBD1,CASSFGQGSYNEQFF,TGTGCCAGCAGCTTCGGACAGGGATCCTACAATGAGCAGTTCTTC
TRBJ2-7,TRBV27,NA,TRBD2,CASRGSFYEQYF,TGTGCCAGCCGCGGGAGTTTCTACGAGCAGTACTTC